This TCR beta chain was identified during a study of breast tumors, draining lymph nodes, adjacent tissues. Deletions cut 6 bases from V and 0 bases from J, with 18 bases between. The CDR3 runs 16 residues. Germline CDR1 reads MGHDK; CDR2 reads SYGVNS. This clonotype occurred many times. As yet, its antigen is unknown. The lymph nodes were axillary draining lymph nodes from breast cancer patients. Study-level results: Compared with lymph nodes, tumors were less diverse; compared with nontumor tissue, more. Findings are consistent with lymph node origin and intratumoral expansion of most tumor T cells.

TCRdb redid the calling of the multiplex PCR reads with MiXCR, one entry per CDR3 protein. The table shows under 250,000 distinct CDR3 sequences, with 32% occurring only once. This sequence joins TRBV25-1 and TRBJ2-7; D is perhaps TRBD2 (7 bases). The receptor comes from a female donor with breast cancer. Some clones in this sample may be carry-over from other donors' samples. The sequencing input was axillary lymph node tissue. The CDR3 protein is CASSPGGGTHSYEQYF. The CDR3 DNA sequence: TGTGCCAGCAGCCCGGGGGGCGGGACTCACTCCTACGAGCAGTACTTC.